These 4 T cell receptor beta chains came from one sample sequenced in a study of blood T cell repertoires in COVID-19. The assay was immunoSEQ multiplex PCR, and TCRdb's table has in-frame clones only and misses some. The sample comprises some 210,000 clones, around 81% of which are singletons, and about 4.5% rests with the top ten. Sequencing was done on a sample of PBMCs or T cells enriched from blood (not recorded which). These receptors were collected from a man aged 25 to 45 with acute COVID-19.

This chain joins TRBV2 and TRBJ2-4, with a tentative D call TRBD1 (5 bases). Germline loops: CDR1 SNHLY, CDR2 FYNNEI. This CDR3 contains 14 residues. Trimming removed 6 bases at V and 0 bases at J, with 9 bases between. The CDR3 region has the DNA TGTGCCAGCAGCCTACAGGTAGCCAAAAACATTCAGTACTTC. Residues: CASSLQVAKNIQYF.

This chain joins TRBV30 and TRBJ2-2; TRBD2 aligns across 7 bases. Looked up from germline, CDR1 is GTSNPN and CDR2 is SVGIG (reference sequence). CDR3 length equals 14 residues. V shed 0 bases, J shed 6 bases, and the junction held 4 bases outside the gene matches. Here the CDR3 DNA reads TGTGCCTGGAGTGTTGTAGCGGGTGCCGGGGAGCTGTTTTTT. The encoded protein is CAWSVVAGAGELFF. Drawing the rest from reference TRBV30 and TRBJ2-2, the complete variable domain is SQTIHQWPATLVQPVGSPLSLECTVEGTSNPNLYWYRQAAGRGLQLLFYSVGIGQISSEVPQNLSASRPQDRQFILSSKKLLLSDSGFYLCAWSVVAGAGELFFGEGSRLTVL.

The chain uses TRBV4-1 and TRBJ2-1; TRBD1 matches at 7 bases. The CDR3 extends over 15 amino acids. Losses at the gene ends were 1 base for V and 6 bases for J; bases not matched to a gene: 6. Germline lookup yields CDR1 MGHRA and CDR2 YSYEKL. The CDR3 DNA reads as TGCGCCAGCAGCCAAGTACAGGGGCGAGGCAATGAGCAGTTCTTC. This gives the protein CASSQVQGRGNEQFF.

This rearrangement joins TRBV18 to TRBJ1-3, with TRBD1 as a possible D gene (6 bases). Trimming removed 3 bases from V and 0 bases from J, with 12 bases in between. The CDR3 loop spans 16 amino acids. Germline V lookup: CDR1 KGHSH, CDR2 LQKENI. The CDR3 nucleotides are TGTGCCAGCTCACCCCCAACAGGGCTCTCTGGAAACACCATATATTTT. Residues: CASSPPTGLSGNTIYF.